This T cell receptor beta chain was observed in a study of blood T cell repertoires in COVID-19 (TCRdb year 2020). Background for the entire study: The collaborator samples originated in the United States, Italy and Spain and spanned the acute and convalescent phases of COVID-19. The prospective study material was composed of cDNA or gDNA derived from T cells, B-cell-depleted T cells, or PBMCs. Deeply sampled blood TCRbeta repertoires from subjects exposed to, actively infected with, or recovered from COVID-19 were included in the dataset. A freely available public database, intended as a resource for researchers studying the immune response to SARS-CoV-2, is where the repertoires were released. Samples were obtained from the ongoing ImmuneRACE study (first 160 participants) and from 950 to 1,500 subjects provided by 6 global collaborators. The sample metadata nearly always contained a de-identified subject ID, COVID-19 status, age in years and sex. HLA class I and class II types, where available, came from metadata supplied by the sample provider rather than from assay-based typing.

Collaborating institutions collected whole blood in K2EDTA tubes following their own protocols. For TCRbeta analysis, collaborator samples were shipped as frozen whole blood, as isolated PBMCs, or as DNA extracted from either sample type. The immunoSEQ Assay, a bias-controlled multiplex PCR, was used to amplify TCRbeta CDR3 regions from genomic DNA. On the study's bioinformatics: Within the assay, amplification of reference gene primers was used to estimate how many nucleated cells each sample contained. To quantify the absolute abundance of each unique TCRbeta CDR3 rearrangement, sequence reads were collapsed and filtered. For each sample, productive Simpson clonality was calculated as the square root of Simpson's diversity index over productive rearrangements. TCRdb limited this immuneACCESS table to in-frame rearrangements with V and J called. A share of clones is missing; checked studies link under half to unresolved V genes, and the rest is unexplained. V and J calls and clone size follow that table, whereas D and trimming were derived from the DNA. The sample table holds around 120,000 clones, of which more than 60% were seen once. 20% to 25% of the sample rests with the top ten.

The research as a whole found: Clinical and demographic metadata were provided uncurated, with the amount varying by source and participant.

Reading from cysteine to phenylalanine, the CDR3 counts 16 amino acids. Only CDR3 DNA is held: 48 bases, read in frame from base 1. Cut back by 8 bases and 9 bases, the V and J ends lie 26 bases apart. Based on the germline V gene, the CDR1 and CDR2 sequences are MDHEN and SYDVKM. To note about this clone: Its specific antigen is unknown. The record has no base qualities; no much larger clone is one base away.

The sequencing sample was made of peripheral blood. Recombination connected TRBV28 to TRBJ1-5, and the D gene may be TRBD1, 6 bases matching. This receptor was taken from a man aged 65 to 85 with active or convalescent COVID-19. The CDR3 sequence is CASLGGGGEYGRPQHF. The sequenced DNA: TGTGCCAGCCTGGGGGGAGGGGGAGAGTACGGGAGGCCCCAGCATTTT.